The clone carrying this T cell receptor beta chain was detected ten times or more. What it binds is not known. The entry originates in a study of identical twins. General observations from the study: Surplus twin overlap in beta out-of-frame sequences was less pronounced. One should note that invariant MAIT and iNKT cells could partly confound zero-insertion analyses. Conclusions were based on cross-sectional statistical analysis, without following the same donors.

MiXCR was run by TCRdb on the 5' RACE reads, yielding one entry per CDR3 protein. The sample lists 450,000 or so distinct CDR3 sequences; roughly 26% were seen once. V shed 5 bases and J shed 3 bases, with 17 bases lying between them. The CDR3 totals 16 residues. Germline loops: CDR1 SEHNR, CDR2 FQNEAQ (reference sequence). These sequences were also reported in another study, on T cells expressing NK-cell markers.

This chain joins TRBV7-9 and TRBJ2-1, with D perhaps matching TRBD2 (6 bases). The clonotype was recovered from a woman younger than 35 in good health. The specimen sequenced was CD4+ T cells sorted from blood. The CDR3 sequence is CASSLWGRIRYNEQFF. As DNA, the CDR3 is TGTGCCAGCAGCCTCTGGGGGAGGATTCGCTACAATGAGCAGTTCTTC.